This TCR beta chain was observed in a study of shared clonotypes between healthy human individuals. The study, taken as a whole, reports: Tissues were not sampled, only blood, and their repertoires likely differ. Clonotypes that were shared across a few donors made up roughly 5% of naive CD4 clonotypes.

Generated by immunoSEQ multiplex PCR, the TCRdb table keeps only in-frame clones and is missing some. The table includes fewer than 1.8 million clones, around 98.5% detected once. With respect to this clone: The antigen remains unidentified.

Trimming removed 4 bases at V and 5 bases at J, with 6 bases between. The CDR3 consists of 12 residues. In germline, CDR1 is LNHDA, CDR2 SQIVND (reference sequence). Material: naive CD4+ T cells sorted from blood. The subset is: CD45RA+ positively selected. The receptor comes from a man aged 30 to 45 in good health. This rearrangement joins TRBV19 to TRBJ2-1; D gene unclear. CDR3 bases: TGTGCCAGTAGTACTAGAAACAATGAGCAGTTCTTC. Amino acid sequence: CASSTRNNEQFF.